The rows below give T cell receptor beta chains drawn from one sample of a study of OX40 agonist ivuxolimab in advanced cancers. Sequencing used immunoSEQ multiplex PCR; TCRdb keeps in-frame clones, though not all of them. The sample holds about 30,000 clones, over 75% seen once. Sequencing was performed on CD4+ or CD8+ T cells sorted from blood, taken in a trial of the OX40 agonist ivuxolimab. These receptors originate from an adult with an advanced solid tumor such as melanoma, head and neck, liver or kidney cancer. The CDR3 runs from the conserved cysteine through the conserved F or W. Each record gives: J gene, clone size, D gene, V gene, CDR3 protein, CDR3 DNA. D genes are given only for firm matches. A clone size is listed for some rows: how often the clone was seen (once, few, many), or a class if it is expanded.

TRBJ1-1	.	.	TRBV6-5	CASNQHLWNTEAFF	TGTGCCAGCAATCAACACCTATGGAACACTGAAGCTTTCTTT
TRBJ1-2	.	.	TRBV28	CASSLKRYPSSLSYGYTF	TGTGCCAGCAGTTTAAAGAGATATCCTTCCAGCTTGAGCTATGGCTACACCTTC
TRBJ2-2	.	.	TRBV18	CASSPVTNTGELFF	TGTGCCAGCTCACCAGTCACGAACACCGGGGAGCTGTTTTTT
TRBJ1-2	.	.	TRBV29-1	CSVPPVAGGYGYTF	TGCAGCGTCCCTCCGGTAGCCGGCGGCTATGGCTACACCTTC
TRBJ2-2	once	TRBD1	TRBV10-1	CASSWTGPLGTGELFF	TGCGCCAGCTCTTGGACAGGGCCCCTCGGGACCGGGGAGCTGTTTTTT
TRBJ1-5	.	.	TRBV28	CASLKNQPQHF	TGTGCCAGCCTAAAGAATCAGCCCCAGCATTTT
TRBJ1-1	.	.	TRBV10-1	CASSHQTNTEAFF	TGCGCCAGCAGTCACCAAACGAACACTGAAGCTTTCTTT
TRBJ2-7	.	.	TRBV5-6	CASSLGRGSYEQYF	TGTGCCAGCAGCTTGGGACGTGGCTCCTACGAGCAGTACTTC
TRBJ2-2	.	.	TRBV30	CAWSVYGTGELFF	TGTGCCTGGAGTGTATATGGGACCGGGGAGCTGTTTTTT
TRBJ1-5	.	TRBD1	TRBV6-1	CASSKAGTEYSNQPQHF	TGTGCCAGCAGTAAAGCCGGGACAGAGTATAGCAATCAGCCCCAGCATTTT
TRBJ1-4	few	TRBD1	TRBV19	CASSIPRWQGANEKLFF	TGTGCCAGTAGTATCCCCAGGTGGCAGGGGGCTAATGAAAAACTGTTTTTT
TRBJ2-5	.	TRBD2	TRBV5-1	CASSAGGARETQYF	TGCGCCAGCAGCGCCGGGGGGGCTCGGGAGACCCAGTACTTC
TRBJ2-7	.	.	TRBV9	CASSLSSGPYEQYF	TGTGCCAGCAGCCTAAGTTCTGGACCCTACGAGCAGTACTTC
TRBJ2-2	few	.	TRBV9	CASSVLEDIFLVPGELFF	TGTGCCAGCAGCGTTCTCGAGGACATTTTCTTAGTCCCCGGGGAGCTGTTTTTT
TRBJ1-6	.	.	TRBV4-1	CASSRWDRRIGNSPLHF	TGCGCCAGCAGCCGATGGGACCGACGGATCGGTAATTCACCCCTCCACTTT
TRBJ1-1	.	TRBD1	TRBV29-1	CSVALGTGLSTEAFF	TGCAGCGTTGCCCTAGGGACAGGGTTGAGCACTGAAGCTTTCTTT
TRBJ1-1	.	.	TRBV27	CASSFGQTSEAFF	TGTGCCAGCAGTTTCGGTCAGACATCTGAAGCTTTCTTT
TRBJ1-2	.	.	TRBV23-1	CASSHGRERFYGYTF	TGCGCCAGCAGTCATGGTAGGGAGAGATTTTATGGCTACACCTTC
TRBJ2-3	once	.	TRBV7-8	CASSRLDPSTDTQYF	TGTGCCAGCAGCCGACTAGACCCTAGCACAGATACGCAGTATTTT
TRBJ1-1	few	TRBD1	TRBV2	CASSWSGTVMNTEAFF	TGTGCCAGCAGCTGGTCCGGGACAGTCATGAACACTGAAGCTTTCTTT
TRBJ1-1	.	.	TRBV15	CATSRSFEGAFF	TGTGCCACCAGCAGGAGCTTCGAAGGAGCTTTCTTT
TRBJ2-4	.	TRBD2	TRBV19	CASRGGTPAKNIQYF	TGTGCCAGTAGGGGAGGGACGCCTGCCAAAAACATTCAGTACTTC
TRBJ2-3	.	.	TRBV9	CASSVLLLDTQYF	TGTGCCAGCAGCGTATTACTTCTGGATACGCAGTATTTT
TRBJ1-1	few	.	TRBV10-3	CAITSEGSDTEAFF	TGTGCCATCACGTCCGAGGGGTCGGACACTGAAGCTTTCTTT
TRBJ1-6	.	.	TRBV5-6	CASSLDDNSPLHF	TGTGCCAGCAGCTTGGACGATAATTCACCCCTCCACTTT
TRBJ2-3	.	.	TRBV18	CASSPLASTDTQYF	TGTGCCAGCTCACCCCTAGCGAGCACAGATACGCAGTATTTT
TRBJ2-5	.	.	TRBV6-1	CASSEDLAEETQYF	TGTGCCAGCAGTGAAGACTTGGCGGAAGAGACCCAGTACTTC
TRBJ2-1	once	TRBD1	TRBV11-2	CASSLEGWDREQFF	TGTGCCAGCAGCTTAGAAGGATGGGACAGGGAGCAGTTCTTC
TRBJ1-1	.	.	TRBV6-1	CASMTRGNTEAFF	TGTGCCAGCATGACTCGGGGGAACACTGAAGCTTTCTTT
TRBJ2-1	once	.	TRBV6-1	CASSEIPRKQFF	TGTGCCAGCAGTGAAATCCCCAGAAAGCAGTTCTTC
TRBJ1-1	.	.	TRBV7-9	CASSLQGDRNTEAFF	TGTGCCAGCAGCCTACAGGGAGACCGGAACACTGAAGCTTTCTTT
TRBJ2-5	.	TRBD2	TRBV4-1	CASSQRGLEETQYF	TGCGCCAGCAGCCAACGGGGACTAGAAGAGACCCAGTACTTC
TRBJ1-4	.	.	TRBV6-6	CASSLGDGKLFF	TGTGCCAGCAGTTTGGGGGATGGGAAACTGTTTTTT
TRBJ1-1	.	TRBD1	TRBV18	CASLMDRGGTEAFF	TGTGCCAGCTTAATGGACAGGGGGGGCACTGAAGCTTTCTTT
TRBJ1-1	.	.	TRBV6-4	CASSPATGNTEAFF	TGTGCCAGCAGTCCAGCTACAGGGAACACTGAAGCTTTCTTT
TRBJ1-6	few	TRBD1	TRBV18	CASSRTTRDRDNSPLHF	TGTGCCAGCTCACGCACGACCCGGGACAGAGATAATTCACCCCTCCACTTT
TRBJ1-1	.	.	TRBV29-1	CSVEEMATPGTEAFF	TGCAGCGTTGAAGAGATGGCAACCCCAGGCACTGAAGCTTTCTTT
TRBJ2-7	few	TRBD1	TRBV2	CATLRDRLAEQYF	TGTGCCACCCTTCGGGACAGGCTAGCCGAGCAGTACTTC
TRBJ2-3	once	TRBD1	TRBV28	CASSLGQGALTDTQYF	TGTGCCAGCAGTCTGGGACAGGGGGCGCTCACAGATACGCAGTATTTT
TRBJ1-1	.	TRBD1	TRBV10-2	CASSSQGYTEAFF	TGCGCCAGCTCCTCACAGGGGTACACTGAAGCTTTCTTT
TRBJ1-5	few	.	TRBV5-8	CASSLGQRGSNQPQHF	TGTGCCAGCAGCTTGGGGCAGCGGGGGAGCAATCAGCCCCAGCATTTT
TRBJ2-2	.	.	TRBV11-3	CASSTRGSGELFF	TGTGCCAGCAGCACTAGGGGGAGCGGGGAGCTGTTTTTT
TRBJ1-2	.	.	TRBV11-2	CASSFDPNGGYTF	TGTGCCAGCAGCTTCGATCCGAACGGTGGCTACACCTTC
TRBJ1-1	.	TRBD1	TRBV13	CASSQSGTGAPNTEAFF	TGTGCCAGCAGCCAATCCGGGACAGGGGCCCCGAACACTGAAGCTTTCTTT
TRBJ2-4	.	.	TRBV23-1	CASSQSLRGLAKNIQYF	TGCGCCAGCAGTCAATCGTTGAGGGGACTAGCCAAAAACATTCAGTACTTC